These 5 T cell receptor beta chains were all obtained from the same sample, sequenced in a study of cytomegalovirus exposure and HLA in healthy donors. Sequenced by immunoSEQ multiplex PCR; TCRdb stores in-frame clones only, minus some. The table records some 170,000 clones, less than 90% of them present only once. The source material was PBMCs. These receptors originate from a man in his thirties or forties in good health and CMV-seropositive.

V is TRBV28 and J is TRBJ2-3, with TRBD2 matching 10 bases. The CDR3 extends over 17 amino acids. Trimming at V came to 6 bases and at J to 4 bases, leaving 13 bases not matched to a gene. From germline, CDR1 is MDHEN and CDR2 SYDVKM. The CDR3, as DNA: TGTGCCAGCAGATATAGACTTAGCGGGGGGCTAGCAGATACGCAGTATTTT. The encoded protein is CASRYRLSGGLADTQYF.

A few counts support this clone. The V and J genes are TRBV5-4 and TRBJ2-1; TRBD2 is a possible D gene (5 bases). The germline CDR1 and CDR2 sequences are SGHNT and YYREEE (reference sequence). V lost 4 bases to trimming and J lost 7 bases, with 15 bases between them. This CDR3 region has 14 residues. DNA for the CDR3: TGTGCCAGCAGCCTCGGACTGGCACGAAATGAGCAGTTCTTC. It translates to CASSLGLARNEQFF.

The chain recombines TRBV28 with TRBJ1-5; D is unclear. Germline V gives CDR1 MDHEN, CDR2 SYDVKM. V was shortened by 3 bases and J by 10 bases, with 16 bases between the two germline ends. This CDR3 is built from 14 residues. As DNA, the CDR3 is TGTGCCAGCAGTTTGGTCAGGCTCCGACCCCCCCAGCATTTT. Amino acid sequence: CASSLVRLRPPQHF.

The V gene is TRBV5-4, the J gene TRBJ2-2; 8 bases are a match to TRBD1. In germline, CDR1 is SGHNT, CDR2 YYREEE (reference sequence). This CDR3 comprises 16 residues. V lost 4 bases and J lost 3; bases outside the gene matches: 8. CDR3 sequence: CASSLGTGDHTGELFF. CDR3 coding DNA: TGTGCCAGCAGCCTCGGGACAGGAGATCACACCGGGGAGCTGTTTTTT.

V and J are TRBV27 and TRBJ1-1; no clear D. Germline-derived CDR1 and CDR2 are MNHEY and SMNVEV (reference sequence). V lost 3 bases and J 10 bases, leaving 15 bases between the germline ends. This CDR3 region has 13 residues. The CDR3 reads CASSFLLPGGAFF. The CDR3 DNA follows: TGTGCCAGCAGTTTTCTTCTCCCCGGCGGAGCTTTCTTT.